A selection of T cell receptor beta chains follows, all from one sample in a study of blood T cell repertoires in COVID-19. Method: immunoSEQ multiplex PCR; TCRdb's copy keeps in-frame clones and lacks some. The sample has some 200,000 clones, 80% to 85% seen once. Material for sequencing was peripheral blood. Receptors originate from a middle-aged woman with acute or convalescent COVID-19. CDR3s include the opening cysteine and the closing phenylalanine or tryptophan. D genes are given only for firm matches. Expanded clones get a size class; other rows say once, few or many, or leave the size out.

cdr3_aa: CASSWGLAGEANIQYF
cdr3_nt: TGCGCCAGCAGCTGGGGGCTAGCGGGAGAAGCAAACATTCAGTACTTC
v_call: TRBV4-1
d_call: TRBD2
j_call: TRBJ2-4
clone_size: few

cdr3_aa: CASSLGDRGQGGNQPQHF
cdr3_nt: TGCGCCAGCAGTTTGGGAGACAGGGGGCAGGGGGGCAATCAGCCCCAGCATTTT
v_call: TRBV5-1
d_call: TRBD1
j_call: TRBJ1-5
clone_size: NA

cdr3_aa: CASSPVVDTQYF
cdr3_nt: TGTGCCAGCTCACCCGTAGTAGATACGCAGTATTTT
v_call: TRBV18
d_call: NA
j_call: TRBJ2-3
clone_size: NA

cdr3_aa: CASRHQSAGWGEQFF
cdr3_nt: TGTGCCAGCAGACATCAATCGGCGGGGTGGGGTGAGCAGTTCTTC
v_call: TRBV27
d_call: NA
j_call: TRBJ2-1
clone_size: NA

cdr3_aa: CASSYSGSGGYEQYF
cdr3_nt: TGTGCCAGCAGTTACTCCGGGAGTGGGGGATACGAGCAGTACTTC
v_call: TRBV6-5
d_call: NA
j_call: TRBJ2-7
clone_size: few

cdr3_aa: CASSYSRTSGFTDTQYF
cdr3_nt: TGTGCCAGCAGTTACTCGAGGACTAGCGGTTTCACAGATACGCAGTATTTT
v_call: TRBV6-2/TRBV6-3
d_call: TRBD2
j_call: TRBJ2-3
clone_size: NA

cdr3_aa: CASSQTGEFQYF
cdr3_nt: TGTGCCAGCTCACAAACAGGGGAGTTTCAGTACTTC
v_call: TRBV18
d_call: TRBD1
j_call: TRBJ2-7
clone_size: NA

cdr3_aa: CASPWTGYYEQYF
cdr3_nt: TGCGCCAGCCCTTGGACAGGGTACTACGAGCAGTACTTC
v_call: TRBV23-1
d_call: TRBD1
j_call: TRBJ2-7
clone_size: NA

cdr3_aa: CASSAFTGGGEAFF
cdr3_nt: TGTGCCAGCAGCGCATTCACAGGGGGCGGGGAAGCTTTCTTT
v_call: TRBV13
d_call: TRBD1
j_call: TRBJ1-1
clone_size: NA

cdr3_aa: CASSLSVPGRVVTRYF
cdr3_nt: TGTGCCAGCAGTTTATCCGTTCCGGGGAGGGTAGTAACTCGGTACTTC
v_call: TRBV27
d_call: TRBD2
j_call: TRBJ2-7
clone_size: NA

cdr3_aa: CASGQTGNTIYF
cdr3_nt: TGTGCCAGTGGACAGACTGGAAACACCATATATTTT
v_call: TRBV19
d_call: NA
j_call: TRBJ1-3
clone_size: once

cdr3_aa: CAISEGRSSGRTGELFF
cdr3_nt: TGTGCCATCAGTGAAGGGCGGAGTAGCGGGAGGACCGGGGAGCTGTTTTTT
v_call: TRBV10-3
d_call: TRBD2
j_call: TRBJ2-2
clone_size: few

cdr3_aa: CASSPGGAGWGTEAFF
cdr3_nt: TGCGCCAGCAGCCCCGGCGGGGCCGGCTGGGGAACTGAAGCTTTCTTT
v_call: TRBV5-1
d_call: NA
j_call: TRBJ1-1
clone_size: once

cdr3_aa: CASSQVKYLGGHFAYEQYF
cdr3_nt: TGCGCCAGCAGCCAAGTTAAGTATCTAGGAGGGCACTTCGCCTACGAGCAGTACTTC
v_call: TRBV4-1
d_call: NA
j_call: TRBJ2-7
clone_size: NA

cdr3_aa: CASSRTGQGPYEQYF
cdr3_nt: TGTGCCAGTAGTAGGACCGGACAGGGGCCCTACGAGCAGTACTTC
v_call: TRBV19
d_call: TRBD1
j_call: TRBJ2-7
clone_size: NA

cdr3_aa: CASSRGTSATYEQYF
cdr3_nt: TGCGCCAGCAGCCGGGGGACTAGCGCTACCTACGAGCAGTACTTC
v_call: TRBV5-1
d_call: TRBD2
j_call: TRBJ2-7
clone_size: once

cdr3_aa: CSVDKQGETQYF
cdr3_nt: TGCAGCGTTGATAAGCAGGGGGAGACCCAGTACTTC
v_call: TRBV29-1
d_call: NA
j_call: TRBJ2-5
clone_size: NA

cdr3_aa: CASSPSIAGGYNEQFF
cdr3_nt: TGTGCCAGCTCACCCTCGATAGCGGGGGGGTACAATGAGCAGTTCTTC
v_call: TRBV18
d_call: TRBD2
j_call: TRBJ2-1
clone_size: NA

cdr3_aa: CASSEAQGYPSYEQYF
cdr3_nt: TGTGCCAGCAGTGAAGCGCAGGGATACCCTTCCTACGAGCAGTACTTC
v_call: TRBV6-1
d_call: NA
j_call: TRBJ2-7
clone_size: NA

cdr3_aa: CASSYYYGVQGELFF
cdr3_nt: TGTGCCAGCAGTTACTATTACGGGGTTCAGGGGGAGCTGTTTTTT
v_call: TRBV6-7
d_call: NA
j_call: TRBJ2-2
clone_size: NA

cdr3_aa: CASSLQGPHYNEQFF
cdr3_nt: TGTGCCAGTAGCCTACAGGGACCCCACTACAATGAGCAGTTCTTC
v_call: TRBV19
d_call: NA
j_call: TRBJ2-1
clone_size: few

cdr3_aa: CASSDYGQGNTGELFF
cdr3_nt: TGCGCCAGCAGTGACTACGGACAGGGGAACACCGGGGAGCTGTTTTTT
v_call: TRBV10-1
d_call: TRBD1
j_call: TRBJ2-2
clone_size: NA

cdr3_aa: CASSTDRGNQPQHF
cdr3_nt: TGTGCCAGCAGTACAGACAGGGGAAATCAGCCCCAGCATTTT
v_call: TRBV2
d_call: TRBD1
j_call: TRBJ1-5
clone_size: few

cdr3_aa: CAISESLQANYGYTF
cdr3_nt: TGTGCCATCAGTGAGTCGCTACAGGCGAACTATGGCTACACCTTC
v_call: TRBV10-3
d_call: NA
j_call: TRBJ1-2
clone_size: NA

cdr3_aa: CASSGTGRNQPQHF
cdr3_nt: TGTGCCAGCAGCGGGACAGGGAGAAATCAGCCCCAGCATTTT
v_call: TRBV9
d_call: TRBD1
j_call: TRBJ1-5
clone_size: NA

cdr3_aa: CAISRGGQGVGEAFF
cdr3_nt: TGTGCCATCTCGCGGGGGGGGCAGGGAGTAGGTGAAGCTTTCTTT
v_call: TRBV10-3
d_call: NA
j_call: TRBJ1-1
clone_size: NA

cdr3_aa: CAWTGEVHGYTF
cdr3_nt: TGTGCATGGACAGGGGAGGTTCATGGCTACACCTTC
v_call: TRBV7-9
d_call: TRBD1
j_call: TRBJ1-2
clone_size: NA

cdr3_aa: CASSPPEGMNTEAFF
cdr3_nt: TGTGCCAGCAGTCCACCAGAGGGCATGAACACTGAAGCTTTCTTT
v_call: TRBV28
d_call: NA
j_call: TRBJ1-1
clone_size: NA

cdr3_aa: CASSHRTGGGYTF
cdr3_nt: TGTGCCAGTAGTCACAGGACAGGGGGTGGCTACACCTTC
v_call: TRBV19
d_call: TRBD1
j_call: TRBJ1-2
clone_size: NA

cdr3_aa: CASSQVWTAGAYNEQFF
cdr3_nt: TGCGCCAGCAGCCAAGTTTGGACAGCTGGGGCCTACAATGAGCAGTTCTTC
v_call: TRBV4-1
d_call: NA
j_call: TRBJ2-1
clone_size: NA

cdr3_aa: CASSTISTGRVYAQYF
cdr3_nt: TGTGCCAGCAGTACCATTTCGACAGGGCGGGTTTATGCGCAGTACTTC
v_call: TRBV28
d_call: TRBD1
j_call: TRBJ2-7
clone_size: NA

cdr3_aa: CASNSGGAKNIQYF
cdr3_nt: TGTGCCAGCAATAGCGGGGGTGCCAAAAACATTCAGTACTTC
v_call: TRBV19
d_call: TRBD2
j_call: TRBJ2-4
clone_size: NA

cdr3_aa: CASSLARLGTVNTEAFF
cdr3_nt: TGTGCCAGCAGCTTAGCGAGGCTCGGGACAGTGAACACTGAAGCTTTCTTT
v_call: TRBV7-6
d_call: TRBD1
j_call: TRBJ1-1
clone_size: NA

cdr3_aa: CASSLSGGLGNEQFF
cdr3_nt: TGCGCCAGCAGCTTGTCGGGGGGCCTCGGCAATGAGCAGTTCTTC
v_call: TRBV5-1
d_call: NA
j_call: TRBJ2-1
clone_size: once

cdr3_aa: CASSETDRVRNQPQHF
cdr3_nt: TGTGCCAGCAGCGAAACCGACAGGGTGCGCAATCAGCCCCAGCATTTT
v_call: TRBV7-8
d_call: TRBD1
j_call: TRBJ1-5
clone_size: NA

cdr3_aa: CASSPENQPQHF
cdr3_nt: TGTGCCAGCTCACCAGAGAATCAGCCCCAGCATTTT
v_call: TRBV18
d_call: NA
j_call: TRBJ1-5
clone_size: NA

cdr3_aa: CASSITGYGENTIYF
cdr3_nt: TGTGCCAGCAGCATTACAGGGTACGGCGAAAACACCATATATTTT
v_call: TRBV7-2
d_call: NA
j_call: TRBJ1-3
clone_size: NA

cdr3_aa: CASSIEGGGREKLFF
cdr3_nt: TGTGCCAGTAGTATAGAAGGAGGCGGGCGCGAAAAACTGTTTTTT
v_call: TRBV19
d_call: NA
j_call: TRBJ1-4
clone_size: NA

cdr3_aa: CAASLAGGTPTYEQYF
cdr3_nt: TGTGCCGCCAGCCTAGCGGGAGGGACCCCCACCTACGAGCAGTACTTC
v_call: TRBV28
d_call: TRBD2
j_call: TRBJ2-7
clone_size: NA

cdr3_aa: CASSPTGQRAGNTIYF
cdr3_nt: TGTGCCAGTAGTCCCACAGGGCAAAGGGCTGGAAACACCATATATTTT
v_call: TRBV19
d_call: NA
j_call: TRBJ1-3
clone_size: once

cdr3_aa: CAWGDNNYYGYTF
cdr3_nt: TGTGCCTGGGGGGACAATAACTACTATGGCTACACCTTC
v_call: TRBV30
d_call: NA
j_call: TRBJ1-2
clone_size: NA

cdr3_aa: CASSPGWGPTNEKLFF
cdr3_nt: TGTGCCAGCTCACCAGGATGGGGGCCAACTAATGAAAAACTGTTTTTT
v_call: TRBV18
d_call: NA
j_call: TRBJ1-4
clone_size: NA

cdr3_aa: CATSDAGTGAYEQYF
cdr3_nt: TGTGCCACCAGTGATGCCGGGACAGGGGCATACGAGCAGTACTTC
v_call: TRBV24-1
d_call: TRBD1
j_call: TRBJ2-7
clone_size: once

cdr3_aa: CSVAEYEQYF
cdr3_nt: TGCAGCGTTGCGGAGTACGAGCAGTACTTC
v_call: TRBV29-1
d_call: NA
j_call: TRBJ2-7
clone_size: NA

cdr3_aa: CASGTSGSNEQFF
cdr3_nt: TGTGCCTCCGGGACTAGCGGGAGTAATGAGCAGTTCTTC
v_call: TRBV25-1
d_call: TRBD2
j_call: TRBJ2-1
clone_size: few

cdr3_aa: CASSSFQWGDEKLFF
cdr3_nt: TGTGCCAGCAGTTCTTTTCAATGGGGGGATGAAAAACTGTTTTTT
v_call: TRBV28
d_call: NA
j_call: TRBJ1-4
clone_size: NA

cdr3_aa: CASSYTGGAYGYTF
cdr3_nt: TGTGCCAGCAGTTACACCGGGGGAGCCTATGGCTACACCTTC
v_call: TRBV6-5
d_call: NA
j_call: TRBJ1-2
clone_size: NA

cdr3_aa: CASSLERSGRGSTDTQYF
cdr3_nt: TGTGCCAGCAGCTTAGAGCGGAGCGGGAGGGGGAGCACAGATACGCAGTATTTT
v_call: TRBV13
d_call: TRBD2
j_call: TRBJ2-3
clone_size: NA

cdr3_aa: CASSVSGGGTEAFF
cdr3_nt: TGTGCCAGCAGTGTCTCCGGGGGTGGCACTGAAGCTTTCTTT
v_call: TRBV6-4
d_call: NA
j_call: TRBJ1-1
clone_size: few

cdr3_aa: CASSLSGTFNEQFF
cdr3_nt: TGTGCCAGCAGCTTATCAGGGACTTTCAATGAGCAGTTCTTC
v_call: TRBV7-3
d_call: NA
j_call: TRBJ2-1
clone_size: NA

cdr3_aa: CASSEGPGGPYEQYF
cdr3_nt: TGTGCCAGCAGTGAAGGGCCAGGGGGTCCCTACGAGCAGTACTTC
v_call: TRBV2
d_call: TRBD1
j_call: TRBJ2-7
clone_size: few

cdr3_aa: CAWRTGQDFYTF
cdr3_nt: TGTGCCTGGAGAACAGGACAGGATTTCTACACCTTC
v_call: TRBV30
d_call: TRBD1
j_call: TRBJ1-2
clone_size: once

cdr3_aa: CASSSYRRSRTEAFF
cdr3_nt: TGTGCCAGCAGCTCTTACAGGCGATCGAGGACTGAAGCTTTCTTT
v_call: TRBV5-6
d_call: NA
j_call: TRBJ1-1
clone_size: NA

cdr3_aa: CASRTLLTGGNTEAFF
cdr3_nt: TGTGCCAGTAGGACTCTTCTGACAGGTGGGAACACTGAAGCTTTCTTT
v_call: TRBV19
d_call: NA
j_call: TRBJ1-1
clone_size: once

cdr3_aa: CASSEAGGWSGSYGYTF
cdr3_nt: TGTGCCAGCAGTGAAGCGGGGGGGTGGTCTGGTAGCTATGGCTACACCTTC
v_call: TRBV2
d_call: NA
j_call: TRBJ1-2
clone_size: NA

cdr3_aa: CASSLGDSPYEQYF
cdr3_nt: TGTGCCAGCAGCTTAGGGGACAGCCCCTACGAGCAGTACTTC
v_call: TRBV7-6
d_call: TRBD1
j_call: TRBJ2-7
clone_size: NA

cdr3_aa: CASSQYPAADTGELFF
cdr3_nt: TGTGCCAGCAGTCAGTACCCGGCGGCGGACACCGGGGAGCTGTTTTTT
v_call: TRBV7-8
d_call: NA
j_call: TRBJ2-2
clone_size: NA

cdr3_aa: CASSRSTVPGTNYGYTF
cdr3_nt: TGTGCCAGCAGCCGCTCAACAGTGCCCGGGACAAACTATGGCTACACCTTC
v_call: TRBV3-1/TRBV3-2
d_call: NA
j_call: TRBJ1-2
clone_size: NA

cdr3_aa: CSVTLAYSGEQFF
cdr3_nt: TGCAGCGTCACTCTAGCGTATTCAGGTGAGCAGTTCTTC
v_call: TRBV29-1
d_call: NA
j_call: TRBJ2-1
clone_size: once